This TCR beta chain comes out of a study of CD8+ T cells in alopecia areata. Only a few counts were recorded for this clone. This CDR3 has 16 residues. Trimming took off 5 bases at V and 5 bases at J, with 19 bases between the two ends. Germline values: CDR1 SGHTA, CDR2 FQGNSA. Treatment given: oral pan-JAK inhibitor, 5-10 mg twice daily. Alopecia areata patients had lesional scalp punch biopsies and peripheral blood taken from them. The sorting of PBMCs gave CD4+ and CD8+ T cells. Sequencing templates came from extracted RNA that was reverse transcribed into cDNA. The assay was immunoSEQ multiplex PCR, and TCRdb's table has in-frame clones only and misses some. The repertoire holds about 200,000 clones, 35% to 45% seen once, with just under 0.5% in the top ten.

This sequence joins TRBV7-2 and TRBJ1-5, with D possibly matching TRBD1 (6 bases). This sample comprised CD4+ T cells sorted from blood, obtained at week 34, from a patient treated with tofacitinib. This TCR was sampled from a human donor with alopecia areata. DNA of the CDR3: TGTGCCAGCAGCAAAGGGGGAGTTAGGTGGGATCAGCCCCAGCATTTT. This sequence encodes CASSKGGVRWDQPQHF.